The 7 T cell receptor beta chains listed next were all sequenced from one sample in a study of blood T cell repertoires in COVID-19. Assay: immunoSEQ multiplex PCR; the TCRdb copy retains only in-frame clones and omits some. The repertoire holds 400,000 to 500,000 clones, with 88% as singletons. The sequencing input was PBMCs or T cells enriched from blood (not recorded which). These receptors were collected from a middle-aged woman who had recovered from COVID-19.

The chain recombines TRBV5-1 with TRBJ2-1; D ambiguous. The germline V and J ends were trimmed by 5 bases and 0 bases, with 6 bases remaining between them. The CDR3 covers 13 residues. The germline gives CDR1 SGHRS, CDR2 YFSETQ. CDR3: CASRAGSYNEQFF. The DNA of the CDR3 is TGCGCCAGCAGGGCAGGCTCCTACAATGAGCAGTTCTTC.

CDR3 loop: CASSYLDDRSYGYTF. As DNA, the CDR3 is TGTGCCAGCAGTTACCTTGACGACCGGAGCTATGGCTACACCTTC. This chain uses TRBV6-5 with TRBJ1-2; D is unclear. The CDR3 is made up of 15 amino acids. Germline lookup yields CDR1 MNHEY and CDR2 SVGAGI. Trimming took 2 bases from V and 4 from J, leaving 14 bases between them.

The chain is built from TRBV7-2 and TRBJ2-5; a possible D gene is TRBD2 (7 bases). V was clipped by 5 bases and J by 5 bases, with 21 bases between them. CDR1 SGHTA and CDR2 FQGNSA come from the germline V gene. The CDR3 covers 16 residues. The CDR3 protein is CASSPSRVGGRETQYF. The CDR3 DNA follows: TGTGCCAGCAGCCCCTCCCGCGTCGGGGGGCGGGAGACCCAGTACTTC.

CDR3 amino acids: CASSFTASGETQYF. The DNA for the CDR3 is TGTGCCAGCAGTTTTACGGCTAGCGGAGAGACCCAGTACTTC. The chain recombines TRBV6-5 with TRBJ2-5, with TRBD2 matching 7 bases. Germline values: CDR1 MNHEY, CDR2 SVGAGI. V lost 4 bases and J lost 4; bases outside the gene matches: 6. This CDR3 is 14 amino acids long.

This chain connects TRBV30 to TRBJ1-2; the match to TRBD1 covers 9 bases. Germline V lookup: CDR1 GTSNPN, CDR2 SVGIG (reference sequence). The V segment lost 1 base and the J segment 4 bases; nucleotides outside the gene matches: 4. The CDR3 loop spans 14 amino acids. The CDR3 loop is CAWSETGGVYGYTF. The CDR3 nucleotides read TGTGCCTGGAGTGAAACAGGGGGCGTCTATGGCTACACCTTC.

This rearrangement joins TRBV7-9 to TRBJ1-1, with 11 bases fitting TRBD1. Germline V gene sequence: CDR1 SEHNR, CDR2 FQNEAQ (reference sequence). Trimming at V came to 6 bases and at J to 6 bases, leaving 6 bases not matched to a gene. The CDR3 covers 14 residues. CDR3 bases: TGTGCCAGCAGTCGCGGGACAGGGGGATCTGAAGCTTTCTTT. Translating gives CASSRGTGGSEAFF.

This chain uses TRBV18 with TRBJ1-4; D gene unclear. This CDR3 is 15 amino acids long. The V gene's germline CDR1 is KGHSH and CDR2 LQKENI. V dropped 4 bases and J dropped 0 bases, with 9 bases sitting between them. CDR3 sequence reads: CASSLNSATNEKLFF. DNA for the CDR3: TGTGCCAGCTCACTCAACAGTGCAACTAATGAAAAACTGTTTTTT.